This is a list of T cell receptor beta chains from one sample in a study of PD-L1 blockade in urothelial cancer. The table came from immunoSEQ multiplex PCR; TCRdb's copy has only in-frame clones and leaves some out. The table shows tens of thousands of clones, with about 82% occurring only once. Sequencing was performed on PBMCs, taken around atezolizumab (anti-PD-L1) treatment. All receptors derive from a man aged 50-60 years with urothelial cancer. Each CDR3 is given with its conserved first and last residue. A D gene is named only where the DNA matches it firmly. Rows may omit the clone size; those that give it use once, few, many or a size class.

v_call,j_call,clone_size,d_call,cdr3_nt,cdr3_aa
TRBV9,TRBJ1-1,-,TRBD1,TGTGCCAGCAGCGCCTACGATCTCGACAGGGCCCCTGAAGCTTTCTTT,CASSAYDLDRAPEAFF
TRBV30,TRBJ2-7,-,TRBD2,TGTGCCTGGAGTAAGGGGACTAGCTACGAGCAGTACTTC,CAWSKGTSYEQYF
TRBV4-2,TRBJ2-7,-,TRBD1,TGTGCCAGCAGCCAGGAGGGACAGGGGTCCTACGAGCAGTACTTC,CASSQEGQGSYEQYF
TRBV7-9,TRBJ1-4,few,TRBD1,TGTGCCAGCAGCTTAGGAAAGACAGGGGTAGAAAAACTGTTTTTT,CASSLGKTGVEKLFF
TRBV28,TRBJ1-2,-,-,TGTGCCAACTCGGACAGTCGCAACTATGGCTACACCTTC,CANSDSRNYGYTF
TRBV6-1,TRBJ2-7,-,TRBD2,TGTGCCAGCAGTGACGGCCTAGCGGGAGTTCTTTACGAGCAGTACTTC,CASSDGLAGVLYEQYF
TRBV6-5,TRBJ2-5,-,TRBD1,TGTGCCAGCAGTACGACAGGGGTGGAGACCCAGTACTTC,CASSTTGVETQYF
TRBV11-1,TRBJ1-2,-,-,TGTGCCAGCAGCCAGACTTTGGGTAGTGGCTACACCTTC,CASSQTLGSGYTF
TRBV28,TRBJ1-3,-,TRBD1,TGTGCCAGCAGGACAGGGGGGAACTCTGGAAACACCATATATTTT,CASRTGGNSGNTIYF
TRBV5-4,TRBJ2-1,few,TRBD2,TGTGCCAGCAGCTTGGGGACTAGCGGGAGACCGTACAATGAGCAGTTCTTC,CASSLGTSGRPYNEQFF
TRBV28,TRBJ1-1,once,TRBD1,TGTGCCAGCAGTTCAGGGGGCATCGACACTGAAGCTTTCTTT,CASSSGGIDTEAFF
TRBV7-9,TRBJ1-6,-,-,TGTGCCAGCAGCGTGACAGGCATGAATTCACCCCTCCACTTT,CASSVTGMNSPLHF
TRBV5-1,TRBJ2-6,-,-,TGCGCCAGCAGCCTTGCGGGGCCTGGGGCCAACGTCCTGACTTTC,CASSLAGPGANVLTF
TRBV6-6,TRBJ2-3,-,-,TGTGCCAGCAGTTACTCGAGTGCTAGCACAGATACGCAGTATTTT,CASSYSSASTDTQYF
TRBV5-6,TRBJ2-3,-,-,TGTGCCAGCAGCCCGGACAGTTATGCAGATACGCAGTATTTT,CASSPDSYADTQYF
TRBV15,TRBJ1-2,few,TRBD1,TGTGCCACCAGCGTAGACAGGGGGCGAGGCTACACCTTC,CATSVDRGRGYTF
TRBV5-6,TRBJ2-3,-,TRBD2,TGTGCCAGCAGCTTGGTAGCGGGAGTTGCAGATACGCAGTATTTT,CASSLVAGVADTQYF
TRBV5-1,TRBJ2-1,-,TRBD2,TGCGCCAGCACTCTAGCGGGAGGGTCCTACAATGAGCAGTTCTTC,CASTLAGGSYNEQFF
TRBV11-2,TRBJ2-3,-,TRBD2,TGTGCCAGCAGGAGACTAGCGGGGGCCACAGATACGCAGTATTTT,CASRRLAGATDTQYF
TRBV28,TRBJ1-4,-,TRBD1,TGTGCCAGCAGTTTGCCATCAGGGGACAGCCGGGGGTATAATGAAAAACTGTTTTTT,CASSLPSGDSRGYNEKLFF